The 25 T cell receptor beta chains below were found in one sample sequenced in a study of T cells in Graves' hyperthyroidism and ophthalmopathy. RNA transcripts provided the source from which TCR beta CDR3 regions were amplified. HTBI primers were employed in a first-round RT-PCR of the TCR CDR3. TCRdb re-derived calls from the multiplex PCR reads in MiXCR, one entry per CDR3 protein. The sample has hundreds of thousands of distinct CDR3 sequences, about 20% seen once. Sequenced: blood. The receptors come from a man in his forties with Graves' ophthalmopathy.

V gene TRBV7-9 combines with J gene TRBJ2-1; TRBD2 is a possible D gene (6 bases). V was cut by 5 bases and J by 0 bases, with 14 bases left in between. The CDR3 extends over 16 amino acids. Germline V gene sequence: CDR1 SEHNR, CDR2 FQNEAQ (reference sequence). The CDR3 nucleotides are TGTGCCAGCAGCCCAGACCGGGGAGGCTCCTACAATGAGCAGTTCTTC. Amino acid sequence: CASSPDRGGSYNEQFF.

The gene calls are TRBV20-1 and TRBJ1-5, with a weak D call TRBD1 (6 bases). Germline V lookup: CDR1 DFQATT, CDR2 SNEGSKA (reference sequence). V was cut by 5 bases and J by 0 bases, with 23 bases left in between. CDR3 length equals 18 residues. The chain's CDR3 is CSAPARGTGKVSNQPQHF. CDR3 DNA sequence: TGCAGTGCTCCCGCTAGGGGTACAGGGAAGGTTAGCAATCAGCCCCAGCATTTT.

This chain connects TRBV20-1 to TRBJ2-1, with 12 nucleotides matching TRBD2. Losses at the gene ends were 0 bases for V and 8 bases for J; bases not matched to a gene: 20. CDR3 length: 20 amino acids. CDR1 and CDR2 (germline): DFQATT, SNEGSKA (reference sequence). The CDR3 reads CSARDTPKLTSGRLGDEQFF. The CDR3 DNA follows: TGCAGTGCTAGAGACACCCCTAAATTGACTAGCGGGAGACTTGGGGATGAGCAGTTCTTC.

The CDR3 sequence is CASSFFRTGGGTTNTGELFF. In DNA form, the CDR3 reads TGCGCCAGCAGCTTTTTCCGGACAGGGGGTGGGACGACCAACACCGGGGAGCTGTTTTTT. The chain employs TRBV5-1 and TRBJ2-2; TRBD1 agrees at 10 bases. Germline trimming cut 2 bases from V and 2 bases from J; bases unmatched to any gene: 15. Looked up from germline, CDR1 is SGHRS and CDR2 is YFSETQ. The CDR3 runs to 20 residues.

The V call is TRBV9, the J call TRBJ1-1; no definite D call. This CDR3 has 14 residues. Germline CDR1 and CDR2: SGDLS and YYNGEE. Trimming removed 0 bases from V and 1 base from J, with 7 bases in between. CDR3 sequence reads: CASSVAPGNTEAFF. The CDR3 region has the DNA TGTGCCAGCAGCGTAGCCCCTGGGAACACTGAAGCTTTCTTT.

A few counts support this clonotype. The chain has TRBV6-1 and TRBJ2-3; tentatively, D is TRBD2 (7 bases). V gave up 6 bases and J gave up 5 bases, with 18 bases separating them. CDR3 length: 15 amino acids. The germline V gene has CDR1 MNHNS and CDR2 SASEGT. CDR3 in DNA: TGTGCCAGCAGCCGCCGAGGGGGAGGGCAAGATACGCAGTATTTT. Residues: CASSRRGGGQDTQYF.

V usage is TRBV27 and J usage is TRBJ2-3, with 7 bases identical to TRBD2. This CDR3 contains 15 residues. J gave up 4 bases and V 8 bases, and 12 bases lay outside the gene matches. The V gene's germline CDR1 is MNHEY and CDR2 SMNVEV (reference sequence). CDR3 residues: CASALGLRGPDTQYF. In nucleotides, the CDR3 is TGTGCCAGCGCCCTGGGACTAAGAGGGCCAGATACGCAGTATTTT.

This clonotype was seen ten or more times. The rearrangement uses TRBV7-2 and TRBJ2-1, with 7 nucleotides matching TRBD2. The CDR3 contains 14 residues. CDR1 and CDR2 from the germline V gene are SGHTA and FQGNSA. With 0 bases clipped from V and 7 bases from J, the junction kept 3 bases outside the gene matches. This CDR3 reads CASSLAGGPNEQFF. CDR3 coding DNA: TGTGCCAGCAGCTTAGCGGGAGGGCCGAATGAGCAGTTCTTC.

The CDR3 reads CSASVGGRNGYTF. DNA of the CDR3: TGCAGTGCTAGTGTAGGGGGCAGGAATGGCTACACCTTC. The chain links TRBV20-1 to TRBJ1-2; 7 nucleotides match TRBD1. The V segment lost 3 bases and the J segment 6 bases; nucleotides outside the gene matches: 7. Germline assignment: CDR1 DFQATT and CDR2 SNEGSKA (reference sequence). The CDR3 is made up of 13 amino acids.

The chain is built from TRBV10-3 and TRBJ2-7; tentatively, D is TRBD1 or TRBD2 (7 bases each). This CDR3 comprises 15 residues. Trimming took 6 bases from V and 1 from J, leaving 16 bases between them. Per the germline V gene, CDR1 is ENHRY and CDR2 is SYGVKD. CDR3 DNA sequence: TGTGCCATCAGGGGCGGGGGACAGATGTCCTACGAGCAGTACTTC. It yields the protein CAIRGGGQMSYEQYF.

This clonotype showed up many times. The rearrangement uses TRBV2 and TRBJ2-4, with 7 bases identical to TRBD2. CDR3 length equals 17 residues. V shed 2 bases, J shed 0 bases, and the junction held 7 bases outside the gene matches. Per the germline V gene, CDR1 is SNHLY and CDR2 is FYNNEI. The CDR3: CASSESSGGVAKNIQYF. CDR3 bases: TGTGCCAGCAGTGAATCTAGCGGAGGGGTAGCCAAAAACATTCAGTACTTC.

This clonotype showed up many times. The chain uses TRBV2 and TRBJ2-3, with TRBD2 matching over 7 bases. CDR1 is SNHLY and CDR2 is FYNNEI in the germline V gene. The V segment lost 6 bases and the J segment 0 bases; nucleotides outside the gene matches: 9. This CDR3 region has 16 residues. The CDR3 region is CASRNPRDYSTDTQYF. DNA of the CDR3: TGTGCCAGCAGGAACCCCCGGGACTATAGCACAGATACGCAGTATTTT. The entire variable domain, with the rest obtained from reference TRBV2 and TRBJ2-3, is as follows: EPEVTQTPSHQVTQMGQEVILRCVPISNHLYFYWYRQILGQKVEFLVSFYNNEISEKSEIFDDQFSVERPDGSNFTLKIRSTKLEDSAMYFCASRNPRDYSTDTQYFGPGTRLTVL.

The chain couples TRBV25-1 to TRBJ2-7; D tentatively reads TRBD1 or TRBD2 (5 bases each). V was shortened by 5 bases and J by 3 bases, with 8 bases between the two germline ends. The germline V gene has CDR1 MGHDK and CDR2 SYGVNS. This CDR3 contains 12 residues. The CDR3 nucleotides read TGTGCCAGCAGTCGAGGGGACTACGAGCAGTACTTC. This encodes CASSRGDYEQYF.

This clonotype was seen a handful of times. The chain employs TRBV6-2 or TRBV6-3 and TRBJ2-2; a weak D match, TRBD2 (5 bases). V was cut by 2 bases and J by 4 bases, with 8 bases left in between. CDR1 is MNHEY, CDR2 SVGEGT, per germline. CDR3 length equals 14 residues. The CDR3 region is CASSYREGTGELFF. CDR3 DNA sequence: TGTGCCAGCAGTTACCGGGAAGGCACCGGGGAGCTGTTTTTT.

This clonotype was detected a few times. CDR3 region: CASSLDKNQPQHF. CDR3 nucleotides: TGTGCCAGCAGCCTGGACAAAAATCAGCCCCAGCATTTT. This sequence joins TRBV7-2 and TRBJ1-5, with a possible D match to TRBD1 (5 bases). There are 13 residues in the CDR3. With 5 bases removed from V and 4 bases from J, the gap between germline ends came to 9 bases. Per the germline V gene, CDR1 is SGHTA and CDR2 is FQGNSA. The complete variable domain, with remaining parts taken from reference TRBV7-2 and TRBJ1-5, reads GAGVSQSPSNKVTEKGKDVELRCDPISGHTALYWYRQSLGQGLEFLIYFQGNSAPDKSGLPSDRFSAERTGGSVSTLTIQRTQQEDSAVYLCASSLDKNQPQHFGDGTRLSIL.

This clonotype was observed at least ten times. This chain connects TRBV5-1 to TRBJ1-1; 10 bases are a match to TRBD1. Germline CDR1 reads SGHRS; CDR2 reads YFSETQ. This CDR3 has 16 residues. J gave up 5 bases and V 3 bases, and 10 bases lay outside the gene matches. CDR3 coding DNA: TGCGCCAGCAGCTCCAGGACAGGGGGATCAGGGACTGAAGCTTTCTTT. Encoded protein: CASSSRTGGSGTEAFF.

This clonotype occurred many times. The gene calls are TRBV3-1 and TRBJ1-1; 7 positions agree with TRBD1. Unmatched junction bases numbered 6, after V lost 6 bases and J lost 5 bases. The CDR3 has 13 residues. Germline CDR1 is LGHDT and CDR2 is YNNKEL (reference sequence). The CDR3 region is CASRTGSGTEAFF. The CDR3 coding sequence is TGTGCCAGCAGGACAGGGTCCGGGACTGAAGCTTTCTTT. The whole variable domain, remainder taken from reference TRBV3-1 and TRBJ1-1, is DTAVSQTPKYLVTQMGNDKSIKCEQNLGHDTMYWYKQDSKKFLKIMFSYNNKELIINETVPNRFSPKSPDKAHLNLHINSLELGDSAVYFCASRTGSGTEAFFGQGTRLTVV.

This clonotype was counted between two and nine times. The chain links TRBV6-1 to TRBJ2-5, with 10 bases lining up with TRBD2. CDR1 and CDR2 (germline): MNHNS, SASEGT. Germline trimming cut 9 bases from V and 1 base from J; bases unmatched to any gene: 8. CDR3 length equals 15 residues. CDR3 residues: CASLPGLALQETQYF. The CDR3 nucleotides read TGTGCCAGTCTTCCGGGACTAGCGCTCCAAGAGACCCAGTACTTC.

This clonotype was recorded many times. V is TRBV20-1 and J is TRBJ2-3, with a possible D match to TRBD1 (5 bases). The CDR3 has 14 amino acids. Per the germline V gene, CDR1 is DFQATT and CDR2 is SNEGSKA (reference sequence). Trimming took off 0 bases at V and 2 bases at J, with 9 bases between the two ends. The CDR3 spells CSAREGLYTDTQYF. DNA of the CDR3: TGCAGTGCTAGAGAGGGGCTATACACAGATACGCAGTATTTT.

The chain uses TRBV28 and TRBJ1-3, with D possibly TRBD1 on 6 matching bases. CDR3 length equals 14 residues. Germline V gene sequence: CDR1 MDHEN, CDR2 SYDVKM. Trimming pared 6 bases from V and 4 bases from J, leaving 13 bases between. In nucleotides, the CDR3 is TGTGCCAGCAGATTAACCGGGACAGGAAACACCATATATTTT. The encoded protein is CASRLTGTGNTIYF.

The V gene is TRBV2, the J gene TRBJ2-1; D is perhaps TRBD1 or TRBD2 (11 bases each). Trimming took off 6 bases at V and 6 bases at J, with 21 bases between the two ends. This CDR3 has 16 amino acids. Germline V CDR1 and CDR2: SNHLY, FYNNEI. This CDR3 is CASSGTGGLAVNEQFF. As DNA, the CDR3 is TGTGCCAGCAGCGGGACAGGGGGACTAGCGGTCAATGAGCAGTTCTTC. Using reference TRBV2 and TRBJ2-1 for the parts outside the CDR3, the full variable domain is EPEVTQTPSHQVTQMGQEVILRCVPISNHLYFYWYRQILGQKVEFLVSFYNNEISEKSEIFDDQFSVERPDGSNFTLKIRSTKLEDSAMYFCASSGTGGLAVNEQFFGPGTRLTVL.

The J gene is TRBJ2-7, the V gene TRBV11-2, with D unclear. The V and J ends lost 3 bases and 2 bases respectively, with 8 bases between them. The CDR3 spans 13 residues. CDR1 is SGHAT, CDR2 FQNNGV, per germline. The CDR3 coding sequence is TGTGCCAGCAGCTTTGGGTCGACCTACGAGCAGTACTTC. As protein: CASSFGSTYEQYF.

The sample holds a few counts of this clonotype. CDR3 coding DNA: TGTGCCAGCAGCAAAATGAGCGGGGAGCTGTTTTTT. Translation gives CASSKMSGELFF. The V call is TRBV7-9, the J call TRBJ2-2, with D unresolved. Germline V gene sequence: CDR1 SEHNR, CDR2 FQNEAQ (reference sequence). This CDR3 comprises 12 residues. V was trimmed by 5 bases and J by 7 bases, leaving 8 bases between them.

This clonotype was seen a few times. V usage is TRBV30 and J usage is TRBJ1-5; D possibly corresponds to TRBD1 (6 bases). The germline CDR1 and CDR2 sequences are GTSNPN and SVGIG (reference sequence). V was trimmed by 3 bases and J by 7 bases, leaving 13 bases between them. The CDR3 loop spans 13 amino acids. The CDR3 coding sequence is TGTGCCTGGAGCCCTGACAGGAGGCAGCCCCAGCATTTT. Its protein is CAWSPDRRQPQHF. The complete variable domain, with remaining parts taken from reference TRBV30 and TRBJ1-5, reads SQTIHQWPATLVQPVGSPLSLECTVEGTSNPNLYWYRQAAGRGLQLLFYSVGIGQISSEVPQNLSASRPQDRQFILSSKKLLLSDSGFYLCAWSPDRRQPQHFGDGTRLSIL.

The rearrangement uses TRBV19 and TRBJ1-2; D may be TRBD1 (6 bases). V lost 2 bases, J lost 0 bases, and 10 bases lay in between. Germline values: CDR1 LNHDA, CDR2 SQIVND (reference sequence). The CDR3 is 15 amino acids. CDR3 sequence reads: CASSIIDRTNYGYTF. In DNA, the CDR3 is TGTGCCAGTAGTATAATCGACAGGACTAACTATGGCTACACCTTC.